This TCR beta chain was profiled in a study of shared clonotypes between healthy human individuals. Study conclusions and caveats: Depth of sequencing was expected to influence donor clonotype sharing. For sorted subsets, rarefaction showed incomplete sequencing despite large depth.

The germline V gene encodes CDR1 MDHEN and CDR2 SYDVKM. The CDR3 spans 14 residues. J gave up 7 bases and V 7 bases, and 8 bases lay outside the gene matches. On this clone itself: The antigen remains undetermined.

This was a deep-level run. Each sorted subset replicate got 200 ng genomic DNA, roughly 30,000 genomes. Method: immunoSEQ multiplex PCR; TCRdb's copy keeps in-frame clones and lacks some. Seen here are some 550,000 clones, more than 95% observed once, and the top ten hold around 0.058%. V is TRBV28 and J is TRBJ1-2; 11 bases map to TRBD1. This receptor was taken from a woman younger than 45 in good health. Material for sequencing was naive CD4+ T cells sorted from blood. Subset given: CD45RA+ positively selected. The CDR3 protein is CASIPRGTGGGYTF. The CDR3 DNA reads as TGTGCCAGCATCCCCAGGGGGACAGGGGGTGGCTACACCTTC.